This TCR beta chain originates from a study of cytomegalovirus exposure and HLA in healthy donors. Study-level findings and limits: Confirmation was obtained in vitro that a few CMV-associated chains are specific for CMV antigens.

Vbeta (60) and Jbeta (13) primers were used in the PCR. The data were produced by immunoSEQ multiplex PCR, yet TCRdb's version contains in-frame clones alone and is incomplete. Among about 140,000 clones, roughly 76% were seen once, and the ten largest hold over 1%. About this clone: Its antigen remains unknown.

Looked up from germline, CDR1 is SGHRS and CDR2 is YFSETQ. V lost 8 bases and J lost 6, with 11 bases in between. CDR3 length equals 12 residues. This TCR was sampled from a middle-aged woman in good health and CMV-seronegative. The specimen was PBMCs. This chain joins TRBV5-1 and TRBJ2-2; D is possibly TRBD1 (5 bases). As DNA, the CDR3 is TGCGCCAGTGGGCAGGGTTCCGGGGAGCTGTTTTTT. Encoded protein: CASGQGSGELFF.